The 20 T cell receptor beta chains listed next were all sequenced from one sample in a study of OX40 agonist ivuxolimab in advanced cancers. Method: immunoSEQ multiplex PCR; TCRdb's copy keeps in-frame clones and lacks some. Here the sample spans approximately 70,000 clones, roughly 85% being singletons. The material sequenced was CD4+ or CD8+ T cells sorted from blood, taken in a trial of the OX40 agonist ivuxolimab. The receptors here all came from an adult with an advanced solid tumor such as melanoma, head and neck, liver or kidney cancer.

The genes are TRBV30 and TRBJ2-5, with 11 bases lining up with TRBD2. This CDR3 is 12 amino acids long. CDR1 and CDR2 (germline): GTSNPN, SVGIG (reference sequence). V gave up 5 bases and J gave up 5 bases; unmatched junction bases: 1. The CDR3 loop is CAWGTSGETQYF. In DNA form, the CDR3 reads TGTGCCTGGGGGACTAGCGGCGAGACCCAGTACTTC.

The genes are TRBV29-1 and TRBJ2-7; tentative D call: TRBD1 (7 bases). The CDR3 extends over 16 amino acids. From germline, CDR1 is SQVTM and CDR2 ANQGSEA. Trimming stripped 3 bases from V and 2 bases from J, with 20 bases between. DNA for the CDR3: TGCAGCGTTGAGGGGGGTCGGGACAGAAACGCCTACGAGCAGTACTTC. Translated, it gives CSVEGGRDRNAYEQYF.

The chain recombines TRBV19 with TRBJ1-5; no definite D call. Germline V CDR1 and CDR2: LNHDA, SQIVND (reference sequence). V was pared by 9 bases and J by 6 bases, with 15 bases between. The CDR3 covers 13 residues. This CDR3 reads CASSVGIGQPQHF. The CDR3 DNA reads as TGTGCCAGCTCTGTGGGTATTGGTCAGCCCCAGCATTTT. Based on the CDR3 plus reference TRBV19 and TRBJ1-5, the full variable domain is DGGITQSPKYLFRKEGQNVTLSCEQNLNHDAMYWYRQDPGQGLRLIYYSQIVNDFQKGDIAEGYSVSREKKESFPLTVTSAQKNPTAFYLCASSVGIGQPQHFGDGTRLSIL.

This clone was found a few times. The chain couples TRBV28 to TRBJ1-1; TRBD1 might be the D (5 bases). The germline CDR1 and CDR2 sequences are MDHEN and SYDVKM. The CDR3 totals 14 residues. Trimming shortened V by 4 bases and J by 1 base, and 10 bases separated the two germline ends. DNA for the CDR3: TGTGCCAGCAGTTCGGGACGGAGGAACACTGAAGCTTTCTTT. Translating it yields CASSSGRRNTEAFF.

CDR3 DNA: TGTGCCAGCAGTTACCGGGAGGGGAATCAGCCCCAGCATTTT. This translates into CASSYREGNQPQHF. V is TRBV6-5 and J is TRBJ1-5; the D gene is possibly TRBD1 (5 bases). This CDR3 has 14 amino acids. CDR1 and CDR2 from the germline V gene are MNHEY and SVGAGI. V dropped 2 bases and J dropped 4 bases, with 9 bases sitting between them.

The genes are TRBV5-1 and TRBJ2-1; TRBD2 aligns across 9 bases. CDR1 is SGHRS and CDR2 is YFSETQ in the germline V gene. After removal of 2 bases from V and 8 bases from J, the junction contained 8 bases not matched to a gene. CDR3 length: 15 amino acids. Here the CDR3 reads CASSLWTSAEDEQFF. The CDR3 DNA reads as TGCGCCAGCAGCTTATGGACTAGCGCCGAGGATGAGCAGTTCTTC.

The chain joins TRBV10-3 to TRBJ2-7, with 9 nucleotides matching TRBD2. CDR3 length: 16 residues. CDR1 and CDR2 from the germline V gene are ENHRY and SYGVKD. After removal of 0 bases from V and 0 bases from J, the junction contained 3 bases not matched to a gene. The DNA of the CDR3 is TGTGCCATCAGTGAGTCCAGCGGGGGGATCTCCTACGAGCAGTACTTC. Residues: CAISESSGGISYEQYF.

CDR3 DNA sequence: TGTGCCAGTAGGAGGCGGGGCTCCTACAATGAGCAGTTCTTC. This translates into CASRRRGSYNEQFF. This sequence joins TRBV11-1 and TRBJ2-1; D is perhaps TRBD2 (6 bases). This CDR3 region has 14 residues. Trimming stripped 9 bases from V and 0 bases from J, with 12 bases between. The germline CDR1 and CDR2 sequences are SGHAT and FQDESV (reference sequence). Combining the CDR3 with reference TRBV11-1 and TRBJ2-1 gives the whole variable domain EAEVAQSPRYKITEKSQAVAFWCDPISGHATLYWYRQILGQGPELLVQFQDESVVDDSQLPKDRFSAERLKGVDSTLKIQPAELGDSAMYLCASRRRGSYNEQFFGPGTRLTVL.

The CDR3 DNA reads as TGTGCCAGCAGTGAAGATCTCATTCAGTACTTC. This codes for CASSEDLIQYF. The chain links TRBV6-1 to TRBJ2-4; the D is unclear. CDR1 is MNHNS and CDR2 is SASEGT in the germline V gene. V was pared by 1 base and J by 9 bases, with 4 bases between. The CDR3 runs 11 residues.

The CDR3 spells CASSESGRHNEQFF. The CDR3 DNA sequence: TGTGCCAGCAGTGAATCCGGGAGGCACAATGAGCAGTTCTTC. This chain connects TRBV6-1 to TRBJ2-1, with TRBD2 matching over 7 bases. V dropped 2 bases and J dropped 5; count of bases not matched to a gene: 3. The CDR3 length is 14 residues. Germline V lookup: CDR1 MNHNS, CDR2 SASEGT.

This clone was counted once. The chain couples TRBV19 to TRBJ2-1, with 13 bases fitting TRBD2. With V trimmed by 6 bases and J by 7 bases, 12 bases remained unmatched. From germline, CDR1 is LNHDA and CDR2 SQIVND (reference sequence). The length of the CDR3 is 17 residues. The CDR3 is CASSLSLGTSGANEQFF. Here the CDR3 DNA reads TGTGCCAGTAGCTTATCTCTTGGGACTAGCGGGGCAAATGAGCAGTTCTTC.

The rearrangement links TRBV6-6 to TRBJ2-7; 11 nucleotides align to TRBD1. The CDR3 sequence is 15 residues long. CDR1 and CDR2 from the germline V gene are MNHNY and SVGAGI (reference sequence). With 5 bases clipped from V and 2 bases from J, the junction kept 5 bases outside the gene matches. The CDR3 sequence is CASSPRTGGTYEQYF. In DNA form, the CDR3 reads TGTGCCAGCAGTCCTCGGACAGGGGGCACCTACGAGCAGTACTTC.

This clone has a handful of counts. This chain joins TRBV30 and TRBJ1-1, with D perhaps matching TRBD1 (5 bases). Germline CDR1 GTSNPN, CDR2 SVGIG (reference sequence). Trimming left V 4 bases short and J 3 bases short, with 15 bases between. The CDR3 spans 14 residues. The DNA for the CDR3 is TGTGCCTGGAACGGGGTGGCAGGGCACACTGAAGCTTTCTTT. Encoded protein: CAWNGVAGHTEAFF.

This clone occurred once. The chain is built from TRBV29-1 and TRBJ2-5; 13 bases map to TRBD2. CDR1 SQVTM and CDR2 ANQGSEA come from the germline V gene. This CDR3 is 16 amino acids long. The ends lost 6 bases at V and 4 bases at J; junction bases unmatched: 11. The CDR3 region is CSVPNTSGGAGETQYF. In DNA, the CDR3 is TGCAGCGTCCCAAATACTAGCGGGGGGGCCGGAGAGACCCAGTACTTC.

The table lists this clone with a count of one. Written as DNA, the CDR3 is TGCGCCAGCAGCGGCGGACTAGCGGGAGACCAAGAGACCCAGTACTTC. Its translation: CASSGGLAGDQETQYF. The chain employs TRBV5-1 and TRBJ2-5, with 13 positions matching TRBD2. The CDR3 covers 16 residues. The J segment lost 0 bases and the V segment lost 4 bases, leaving 3 bases of the junction unmatched. Germline values: CDR1 SGHRS, CDR2 YFSETQ.

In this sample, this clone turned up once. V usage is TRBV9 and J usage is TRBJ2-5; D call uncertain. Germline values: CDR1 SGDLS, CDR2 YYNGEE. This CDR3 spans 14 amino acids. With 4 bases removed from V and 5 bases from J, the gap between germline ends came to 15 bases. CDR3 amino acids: CASSRTPVGETQYF. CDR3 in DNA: TGTGCCAGCAGCCGGACCCCGGTGGGGGAGACCCAGTACTTC.

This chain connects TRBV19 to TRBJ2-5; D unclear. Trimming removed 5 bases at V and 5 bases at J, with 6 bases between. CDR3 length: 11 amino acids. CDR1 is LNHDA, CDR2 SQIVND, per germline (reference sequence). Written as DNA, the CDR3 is TGTGCCAGTAGTGAAAAGGAGACCCAGTACTTC. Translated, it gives CASSEKETQYF.

The CDR3 sequence is CASSPVGGGRARNHYSNQPQHF. The CDR3 DNA sequence: TGTGCCAGCTCACCGGTCGGGGGTGGCCGCGCGAGAAACCACTATAGCAATCAGCCCCAGCATTTT. The chain carries TRBV18 and TRBJ1-5; perhaps TRBD1 as D (5 bases). The CDR3 runs 22 residues. Trimming removed 3 bases from V and 0 bases from J, with 30 bases in between. The germline gives CDR1 KGHSH, CDR2 LQKENI.

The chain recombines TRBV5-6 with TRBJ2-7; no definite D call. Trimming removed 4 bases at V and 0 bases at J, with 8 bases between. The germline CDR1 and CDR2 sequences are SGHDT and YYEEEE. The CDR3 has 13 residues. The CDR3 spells CASSHQSSYEQYF. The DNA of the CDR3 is TGTGCCAGCAGCCACCAGAGCTCCTACGAGCAGTACTTC.

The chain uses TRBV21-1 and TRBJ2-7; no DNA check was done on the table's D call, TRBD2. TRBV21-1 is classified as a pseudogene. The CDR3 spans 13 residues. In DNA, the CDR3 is TGTGCCAGCACCTCGACTGGAATATACGAGCAGTACTTC. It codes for CASTSTGIYEQYF.